This T cell receptor (beta chain) stems from a study of T-cell memory formation after mild COVID-19. TCRdb called the 5' RACE reads again in MiXCR, with one record for every CDR3 protein. The table records approximately 210,000 distinct CDR3 sequences, about 27% of them present only once. Per germline, CDR1 SGHVS and CDR2 FQNEAQ. The CDR3 length is 17 residues. Trimming pared 1 base from V and 3 bases from J, leaving 18 bases between. V usage is TRBV7-8 and J usage is TRBJ1-2, with unresolved D. Input material: PBMCs or a T cell subset sorted from them (not recorded which). This clonotype originated in an adult woman who had mild COVID-19 (a few samples of this study predate the infection). Cell type and time point are not known. The chain's CDR3 is CASSLGTIGSQYYGYTF. CDR3 DNA sequence: TGTGCCAGCAGCTTAGGAACTATAGGGTCGCAATACTATGGCTACACCTTC. Full variable domain (remainder filled in from reference TRBV7-8 and TRBJ1-2): GAGVSQSPRYKVAKRGQDVALRCDPISGHVSLFWYQQALGQGPEFLTYFQNEAQLDKSGLPSDRFFAERPEGSVSTLKIQRTQQEDSAVYLCASSLGTIGSQYYGYTFGSGTRLTVV.